Listed here is a single TCR beta chain. Its matching antigen is unknown. The sample contains more than one DNA sequence encoding this CDR3. The naive CD8 population came from CD45RO-negative cells selected for CCR7, without terminally differentiated effector memory CD45RA+ cells. Healthy HIV-negative adults with no recent acute infections or vaccinations were recruited as donors. The data belong to a study of shared clonotypes between healthy human individuals. Study-wide context: Three plates each covered CD4 naive and memory; CD8 naive two, CD8 memory one. Study-wide results and caveats: Clonotype sharing among donors likely depends on sequencing depth. Several donors showed sharing of about 4.6% of naive CD4 clonotypes.

TCRdb keeps only in-frame clones here, not all; method: immunoSEQ multiplex PCR. The sample records about 2.2 million clones, over 85% being singletons. The CDR3 has 16 residues. CDR1 and CDR2 (germline): LGHNA, YSLEER. V lost 1 base to trimming and J lost 0 bases; unmatched junction nucleotides: 3. The chain carries TRBV4-3 and TRBJ1-3, with 7 bases that match TRBD1. Sequenced sample: naive CD8+ T cells from PBMCs. The TCR sequence derives from a man between 18 and 35 years old in good health. Some clones in this sample may be carry-over from other donors' samples. This CDR3 reads CASSQGTGISGNTIYF. The CDR3 DNA reads as TGCGCCAGCAGCCAAGGGACAGGCATCTCTGGAAACACCATATATTTT.